This T cell receptor beta chain was identified in a study of blood T cell repertoires in COVID-19. Study-wide background: Acute and convalescent COVID-19 specimens originated in the United States, Italy and Spain. PBMCs, B-cell-depleted T cells, or T cells provided the cDNA or gDNA that made up the material.

Germline CDR1 is SGHDT and CDR2 is YYEEEE. The ends were cut back, 3 bases at V and 3 bases at J, with 13 bases in the middle. The CDR3 length is 14 residues. Clones were sequenced by immunoSEQ multiplex PCR, and TCRdb holds only the in-frame ones, with some missing. Of over 400,000 clones in the sample, around 90% were seen once. The chain employs TRBV5-6 and TRBJ2-7; D unclear. The sequencing input was peripheral blood. The receptor's source is a woman in her fifties or sixties with COVID-19, enrolled during active disease. The CDR3 reads CASSWNLQYYEQYF. The DNA for the CDR3 is TGTGCCAGCAGCTGGAATCTACAGTACTACGAGCAGTACTTC. Filled out from reference TRBV5-6 and TRBJ2-7, the complete variable domain reads DAGVTQSPTHLIKTRGQQVTLRCSPKSGHDTVSWYQQALGQGPQFIFQYYEEEERQRGNFPDRFSGHQFPNYSSELNVNALLLGDSALYLCASSWNLQYYEQYFGPGTRLTVT.